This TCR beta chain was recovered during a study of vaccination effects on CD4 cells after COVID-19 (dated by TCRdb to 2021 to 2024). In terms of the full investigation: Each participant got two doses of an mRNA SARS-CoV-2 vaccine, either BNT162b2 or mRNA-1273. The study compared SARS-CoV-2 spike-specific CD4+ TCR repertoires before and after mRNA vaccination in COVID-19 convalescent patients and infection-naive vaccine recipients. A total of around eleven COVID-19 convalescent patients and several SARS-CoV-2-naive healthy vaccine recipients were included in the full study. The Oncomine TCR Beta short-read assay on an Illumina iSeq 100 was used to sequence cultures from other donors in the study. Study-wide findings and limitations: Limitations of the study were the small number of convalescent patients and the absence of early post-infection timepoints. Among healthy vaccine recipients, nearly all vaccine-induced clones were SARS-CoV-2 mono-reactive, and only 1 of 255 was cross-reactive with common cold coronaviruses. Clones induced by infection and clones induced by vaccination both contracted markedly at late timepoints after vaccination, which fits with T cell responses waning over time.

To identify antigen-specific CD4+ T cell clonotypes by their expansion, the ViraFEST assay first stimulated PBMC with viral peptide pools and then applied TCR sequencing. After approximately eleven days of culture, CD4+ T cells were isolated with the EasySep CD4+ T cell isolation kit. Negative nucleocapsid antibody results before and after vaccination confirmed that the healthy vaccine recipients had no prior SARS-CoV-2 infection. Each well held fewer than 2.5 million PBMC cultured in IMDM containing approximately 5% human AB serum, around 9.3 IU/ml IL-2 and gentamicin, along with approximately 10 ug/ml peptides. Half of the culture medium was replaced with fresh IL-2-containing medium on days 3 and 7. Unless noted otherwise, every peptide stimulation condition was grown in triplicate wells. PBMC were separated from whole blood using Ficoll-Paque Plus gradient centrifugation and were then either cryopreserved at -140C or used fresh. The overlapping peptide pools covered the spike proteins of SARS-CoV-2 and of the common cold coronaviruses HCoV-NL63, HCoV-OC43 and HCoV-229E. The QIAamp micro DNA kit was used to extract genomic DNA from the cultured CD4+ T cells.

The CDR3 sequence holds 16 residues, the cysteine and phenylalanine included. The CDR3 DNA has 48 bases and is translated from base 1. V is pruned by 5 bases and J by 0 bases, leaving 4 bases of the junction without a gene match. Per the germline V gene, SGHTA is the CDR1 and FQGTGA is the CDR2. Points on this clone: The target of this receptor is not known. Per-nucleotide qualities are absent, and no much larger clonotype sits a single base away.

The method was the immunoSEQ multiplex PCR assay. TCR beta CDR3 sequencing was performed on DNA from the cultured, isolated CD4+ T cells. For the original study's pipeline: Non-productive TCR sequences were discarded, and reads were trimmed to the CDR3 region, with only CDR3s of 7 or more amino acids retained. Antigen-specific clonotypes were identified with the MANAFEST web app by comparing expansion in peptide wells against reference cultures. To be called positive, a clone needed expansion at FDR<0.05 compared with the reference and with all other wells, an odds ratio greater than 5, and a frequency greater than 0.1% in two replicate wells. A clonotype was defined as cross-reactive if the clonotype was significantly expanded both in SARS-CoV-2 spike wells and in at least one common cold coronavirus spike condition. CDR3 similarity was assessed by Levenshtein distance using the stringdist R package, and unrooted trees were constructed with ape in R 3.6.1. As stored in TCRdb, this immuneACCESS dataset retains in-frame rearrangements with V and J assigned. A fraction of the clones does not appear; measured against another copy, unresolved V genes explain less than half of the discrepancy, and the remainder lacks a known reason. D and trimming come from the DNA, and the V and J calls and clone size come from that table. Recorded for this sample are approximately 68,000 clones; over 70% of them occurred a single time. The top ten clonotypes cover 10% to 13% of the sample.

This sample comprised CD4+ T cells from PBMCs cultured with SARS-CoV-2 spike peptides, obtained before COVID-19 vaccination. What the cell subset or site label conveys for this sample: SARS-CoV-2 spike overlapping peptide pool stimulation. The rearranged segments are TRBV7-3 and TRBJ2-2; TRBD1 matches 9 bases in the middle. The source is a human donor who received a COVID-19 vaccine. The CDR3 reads CASSPRTGANTGELFF. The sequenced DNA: TGTGCCAGCAGCCCTCGGACAGGGGCGAACACCGGGGAGCTGTTTTTT.